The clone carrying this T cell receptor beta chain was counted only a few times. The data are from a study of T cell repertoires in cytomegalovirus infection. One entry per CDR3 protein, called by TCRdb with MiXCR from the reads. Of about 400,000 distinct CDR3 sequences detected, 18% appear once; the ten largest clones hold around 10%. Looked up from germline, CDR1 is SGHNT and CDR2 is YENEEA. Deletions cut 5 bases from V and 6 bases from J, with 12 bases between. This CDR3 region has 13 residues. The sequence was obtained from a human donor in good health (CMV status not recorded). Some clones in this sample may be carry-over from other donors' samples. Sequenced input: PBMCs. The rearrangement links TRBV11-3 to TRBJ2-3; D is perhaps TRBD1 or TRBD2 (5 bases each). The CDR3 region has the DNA TGTGCCAGCAGCGTCGGGGCGAGTGATACGCAGTATTTT. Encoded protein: CASSVGASDTQYF. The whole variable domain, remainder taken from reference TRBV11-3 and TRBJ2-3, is EAGVVQSPRYKIIEKKQPVAFWCNPISGHNTLYWYLQNLGQGPELLIRYENEEAVDDSQLPKDRFSAERLKGVDSTLKIQPAELGDSAVYLCASSVGASDTQYFGPGTRLTVL.